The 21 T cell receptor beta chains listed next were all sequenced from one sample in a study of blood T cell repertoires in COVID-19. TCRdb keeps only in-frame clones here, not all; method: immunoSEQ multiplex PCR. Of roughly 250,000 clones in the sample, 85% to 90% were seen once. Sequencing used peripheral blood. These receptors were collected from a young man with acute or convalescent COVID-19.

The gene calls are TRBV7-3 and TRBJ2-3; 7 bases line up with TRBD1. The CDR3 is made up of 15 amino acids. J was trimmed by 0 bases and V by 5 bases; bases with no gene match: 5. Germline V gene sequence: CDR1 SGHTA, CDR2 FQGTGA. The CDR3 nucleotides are TGTGCCAGCAGCCTGGACAGGACTAGCACAGATACGCAGTATTTT. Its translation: CASSLDRTSTDTQYF. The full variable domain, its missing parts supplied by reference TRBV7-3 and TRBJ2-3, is GAGVSQTPSNKVTEKGKYVELRCDPISGHTALYWYRQSLGQGPEFLIYFQGTGAADDSGLPNDRFFAVRPEGSVSTLKIQRTERGDSAVYLCASSLDRTSTDTQYFGPGTRLTVL.

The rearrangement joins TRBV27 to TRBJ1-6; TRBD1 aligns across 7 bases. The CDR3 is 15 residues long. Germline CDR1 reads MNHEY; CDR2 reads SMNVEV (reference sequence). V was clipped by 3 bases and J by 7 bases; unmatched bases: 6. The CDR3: CASSLNADRNSPLHF. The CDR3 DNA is TGTGCCAGCAGTTTGAATGCGGACAGGAATTCACCCCTCCACTTT.

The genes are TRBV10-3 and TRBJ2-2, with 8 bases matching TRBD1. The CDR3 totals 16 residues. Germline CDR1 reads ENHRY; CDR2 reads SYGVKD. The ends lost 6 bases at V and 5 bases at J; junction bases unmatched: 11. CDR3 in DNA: TGTGCCATCAGGCCGAATCCCGGGACAGGTACCGGGGAGCTGTTTTTT. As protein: CAIRPNPGTGTGELFF.

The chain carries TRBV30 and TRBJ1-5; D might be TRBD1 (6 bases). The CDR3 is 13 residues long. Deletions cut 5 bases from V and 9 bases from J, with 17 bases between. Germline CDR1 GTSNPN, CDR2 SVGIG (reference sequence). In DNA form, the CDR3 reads TGTGCCTGGTCCACAGGGCCCAGCGGGCCCCAGCATTTT. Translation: CAWSTGPSGPQHF. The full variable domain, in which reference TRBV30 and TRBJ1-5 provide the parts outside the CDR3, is SQTIHQWPATLVQPVGSPLSLECTVEGTSNPNLYWYRQAAGRGLQLLFYSVGIGQISSEVPQNLSASRPQDRQFILSSKKLLLSDSGFYLCAWSTGPSGPQHFGDGTRLSIL.

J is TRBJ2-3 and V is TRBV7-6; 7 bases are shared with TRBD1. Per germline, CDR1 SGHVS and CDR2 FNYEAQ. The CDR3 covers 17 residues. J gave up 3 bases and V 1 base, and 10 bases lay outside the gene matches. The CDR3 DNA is TGTGCCAGCAGCTTAGAGAACAGGGGTGTTCTAACAGATACGCAGTATTTT. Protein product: CASSLENRGVLTDTQYF. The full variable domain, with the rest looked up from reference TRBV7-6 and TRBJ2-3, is GAGVSQSPRYKVTKRGQDVALRCDPISGHVSLYWYRQALGQGPEFLTYFNYEAQQDKSGLPNDRFSAERPEGSISTLTIQRTEQRDSAMYRCASSLENRGVLTDTQYFGPGTRLTVL.

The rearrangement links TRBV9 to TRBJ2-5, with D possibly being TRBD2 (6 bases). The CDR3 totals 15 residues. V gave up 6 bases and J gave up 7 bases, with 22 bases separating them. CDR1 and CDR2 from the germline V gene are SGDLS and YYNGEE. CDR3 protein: CASTPSAGSGGTQYF. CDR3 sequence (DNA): TGTGCCAGCACCCCTTCTGCGGGGTCTGGAGGGACCCAGTACTTC.

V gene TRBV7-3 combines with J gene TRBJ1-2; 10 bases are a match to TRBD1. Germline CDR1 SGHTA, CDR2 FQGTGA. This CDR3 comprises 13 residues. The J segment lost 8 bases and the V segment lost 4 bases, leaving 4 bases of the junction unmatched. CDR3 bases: TGTGCCAGCAGCTCGACAGGGGGCGAGGGCTACACCTTC. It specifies CASSSTGGEGYTF.

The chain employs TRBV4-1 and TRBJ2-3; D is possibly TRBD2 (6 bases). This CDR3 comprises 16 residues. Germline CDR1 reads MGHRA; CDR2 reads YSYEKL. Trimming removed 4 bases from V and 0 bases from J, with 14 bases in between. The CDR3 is CASSRLDLTSTDTQYF. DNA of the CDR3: TGCGCCAGCAGCCGACTAGACCTTACTAGCACAGATACGCAGTATTTT.

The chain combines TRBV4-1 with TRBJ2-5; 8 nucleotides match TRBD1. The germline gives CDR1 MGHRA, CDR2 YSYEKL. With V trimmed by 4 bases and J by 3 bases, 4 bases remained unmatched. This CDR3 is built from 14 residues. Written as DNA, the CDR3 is TGCGCCAGCAGCCCGGACAGGGAAGAAGAGACCCAGTACTTC. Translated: CASSPDREEETQYF.

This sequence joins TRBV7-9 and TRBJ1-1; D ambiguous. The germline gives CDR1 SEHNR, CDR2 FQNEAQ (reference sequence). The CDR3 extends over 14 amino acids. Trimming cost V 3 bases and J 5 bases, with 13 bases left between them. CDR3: CASSFPSPGTEAFF. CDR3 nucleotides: TGTGCCAGCAGCTTCCCAAGTCCGGGGACTGAAGCTTTCTTT.

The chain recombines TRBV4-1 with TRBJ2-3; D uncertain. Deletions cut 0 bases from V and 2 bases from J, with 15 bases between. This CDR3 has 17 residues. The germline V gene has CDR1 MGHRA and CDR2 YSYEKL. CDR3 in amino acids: CASSQETMTPNTDTQYF. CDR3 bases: TGCGCCAGCAGCCAAGAGACCATGACACCAAACACAGATACGCAGTATTTT.

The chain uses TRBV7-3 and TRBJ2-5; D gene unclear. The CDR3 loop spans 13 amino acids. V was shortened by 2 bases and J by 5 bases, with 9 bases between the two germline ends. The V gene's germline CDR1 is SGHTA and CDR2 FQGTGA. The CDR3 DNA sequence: TGTGCCAGCAGCTTAGATTCACGGGAGACCCAGTACTTC. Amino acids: CASSLDSRETQYF.

In DNA, the CDR3 is TGTGCCATCGGGGGGACAGCTAATGAAAAACTGTTTTTT. It specifies CAIGGTANEKLFF. The chain has TRBV10-3 and TRBJ1-4; 7 nucleotides match TRBD1. Germline-derived CDR1 and CDR2 are ENHRY and SYGVKD. Unmatched junction bases numbered 3, after V lost 8 bases and J lost 3 bases. The CDR3 spans 13 residues.

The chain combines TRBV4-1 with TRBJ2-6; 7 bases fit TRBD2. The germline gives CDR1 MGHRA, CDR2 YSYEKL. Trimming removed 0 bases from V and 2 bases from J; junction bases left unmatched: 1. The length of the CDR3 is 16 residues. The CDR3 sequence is CASSQELAPGANVLTF. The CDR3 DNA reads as TGCGCCAGCAGCCAAGAACTAGCGCCTGGGGCCAACGTCCTGACTTTC.

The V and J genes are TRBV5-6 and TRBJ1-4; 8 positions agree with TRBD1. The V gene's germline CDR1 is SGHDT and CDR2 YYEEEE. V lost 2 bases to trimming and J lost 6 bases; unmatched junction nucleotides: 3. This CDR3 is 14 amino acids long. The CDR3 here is CASSFRGHHEKLFF. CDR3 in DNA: TGTGCCAGCAGCTTCAGGGGGCATCATGAAAAACTGTTTTTT.

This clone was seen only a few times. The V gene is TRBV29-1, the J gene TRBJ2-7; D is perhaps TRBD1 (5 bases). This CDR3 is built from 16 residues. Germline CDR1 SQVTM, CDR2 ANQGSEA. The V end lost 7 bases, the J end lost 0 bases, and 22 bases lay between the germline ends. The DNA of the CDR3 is TGCAGCGCCTTGGGCACAGGTTTGGGTTACTCCTACGAGCAGTACTTC. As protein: CSALGTGLGYSYEQYF.

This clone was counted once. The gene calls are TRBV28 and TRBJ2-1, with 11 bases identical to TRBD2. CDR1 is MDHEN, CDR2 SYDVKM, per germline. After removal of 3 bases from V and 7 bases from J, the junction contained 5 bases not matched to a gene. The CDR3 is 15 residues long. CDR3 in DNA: TGTGCCAGCAGTTTTAGCGGGAGGGCCCTAAATGAGCAGTTCTTC. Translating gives CASSFSGRALNEQFF.

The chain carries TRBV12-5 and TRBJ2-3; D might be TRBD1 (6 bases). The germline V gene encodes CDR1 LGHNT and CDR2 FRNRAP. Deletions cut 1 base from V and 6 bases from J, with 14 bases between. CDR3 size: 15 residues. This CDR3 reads CASGLAPGHWDTQYF. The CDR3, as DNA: TGTGCTAGTGGTTTGGCCCCGGGACACTGGGATACGCAGTATTTT. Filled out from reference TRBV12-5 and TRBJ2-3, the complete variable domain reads DARVTQTPRHKVTEMGQEVTMRCQPILGHNTVFWYRQTMMQGLELLAYFRNRAPLDDSGMPKDRFSAEMPDATLATLKIQPSEPRDSAVYFCASGLAPGHWDTQYFGPGTRLTVL.

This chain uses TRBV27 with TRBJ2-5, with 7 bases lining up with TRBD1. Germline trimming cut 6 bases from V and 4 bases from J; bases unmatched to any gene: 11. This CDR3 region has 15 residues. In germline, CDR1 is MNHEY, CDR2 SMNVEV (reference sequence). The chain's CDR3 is CASRLTGSFGETQYF. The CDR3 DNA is TGTGCCAGCAGACTGACAGGGAGTTTTGGAGAGACCCAGTACTTC.

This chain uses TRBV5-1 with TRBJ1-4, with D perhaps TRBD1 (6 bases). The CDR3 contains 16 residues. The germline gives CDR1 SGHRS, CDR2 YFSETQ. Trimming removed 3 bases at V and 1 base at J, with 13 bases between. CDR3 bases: TGCGCCAGCAGCTATCAGGGGATAGAAACTAATGAAAAACTGTTTTTT. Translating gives CASSYQGIETNEKLFF.

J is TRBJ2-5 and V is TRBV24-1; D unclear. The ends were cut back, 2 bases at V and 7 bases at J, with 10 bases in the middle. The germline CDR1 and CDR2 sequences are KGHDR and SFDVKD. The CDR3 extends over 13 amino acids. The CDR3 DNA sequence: TGTGCCACCAGTGATTATACCCGAGGGACCCAGTACTTC. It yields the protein CATSDYTRGTQYF.